The clone carrying this T cell receptor beta chain was counted ten times or more. Germline V gives CDR1 SGHRS, CDR2 YFSETQ. This CDR3 comprises 15 residues. Between the trimmed V and J ends, which lost 4 bases and 3 bases, there was a span of 17 bases. The record originates from a study of T-cell reconstitution after alpha-beta-depleted transplantation in children. A TCRbeta library incorporating unique molecular identifiers was prepared. TCRdb redid the calling of the PCR reads with MiXCR, one entry per CDR3 protein. Here the sample spans about 640,000 distinct CDR3 sequences, roughly 13% being singletons.

The chain is built from TRBV5-1 and TRBJ2-7; D is possibly TRBD1 (6 bases). The specimen comprised PBMCs, mostly from graft donor cells, sampled 360 days after TCRalphabeta/CD19-depleted stem cell transplant. The receptor comes from a male patient aged 10 to 17 who had a stem cell transplant for acute myeloid leukemia, so the T cells may come from the graft donor. CDR3 nucleotides: TGCGCCAGCAGCCAGGGGACCGGGACGTACTACGAGCAGTACTTC. Amino acids: CASSQGTGTYYEQYF.